A single sample gave rise to the 7 T cell receptor beta chains below, sequenced in a study of technical replicates of blood from a few donors. Some clones are missing from TCRdb's copy, which holds only in-frame ones; the method was immunoSEQ multiplex PCR. The sample yields approximately 41,000 clones, 96% seen once. Sample: T cells isolated from PBMCs. These receptors were taken from a human donor in good health.

V is TRBV13 and J is TRBJ2-1, with 11 bases that match TRBD2. The CDR3 spans 17 residues. The V gene's germline CDR1 is PRHDT and CDR2 FYEKMQ (reference sequence). The ends lost 3 bases at V and 5 bases at J; junction bases unmatched: 9. The CDR3 loop is CASSLLLLAGVDNEQFF. The DNA for the CDR3 is TGTGCCAGCAGCTTGCTCTTACTAGCGGGAGTTGACAATGAGCAGTTCTTC. The full variable domain, rest sourced from reference TRBV13 and TRBJ2-1, is AAGVIQSPRHLIKEKRETATLKCYPIPRHDTVYWYQQGPGQDPQFLISFYEKMQSDKGSIPDRFSAQQFSDYHSELNMSSLELGDSALYFCASSLLLLAGVDNEQFFGPGTRLTVL.

This clone was picked up one time. This sequence joins TRBV7-2 and TRBJ2-7, with TRBD1 identical over 7 bases. Germline V gene lookup returns CDR1 SGHTA and CDR2 FQGNSA. V lost 1 base to trimming and J lost 3 bases; unmatched junction nucleotides: 9. This CDR3 has 16 residues. The CDR3 sequence is CASSLGGGRALYEQYF. CDR3 sequence (DNA): TGTGCCAGCAGCTTAGGAGGGGGCAGAGCCCTCTACGAGCAGTACTTC.

The rearrangement uses TRBV5-1 and TRBJ2-3, with 15 bases identical to TRBD2. Per the germline V gene, CDR1 is SGHRS and CDR2 is YFSETQ. The ends lost 4 bases at V and 5 bases at J; junction bases unmatched: 5. This CDR3 comprises 16 residues. CDR3 in DNA: TGCGCCAGCAGCGAGGGACTAGCGGGAGGAATAGATACGCAGTATTTT. Translated: CASSEGLAGGIDTQYF.

The rearrangement joins TRBV4-2 to TRBJ1-1; D unclear. The CDR3 covers 15 residues. Germline V CDR1 and CDR2: LGHNA, YNFKEQ. Trimming cost V 1 base and J 5 bases, with 14 bases left between them. CDR3 nucleotides: TGTGCCAGCAGCCAAGGTGACATATCGGGGACTGAAGCTTTCTTT. The encoded protein is CASSQGDISGTEAFF.

This chain's CDR3 is CASSEFWAGSSGNTIYF. CDR3 coding DNA: TGTGCCAGCAGTGAATTTTGGGCTGGGAGCTCTGGAAACACCATATATTTT. The J gene is TRBJ1-3, the V gene TRBV6-1, with no clear D. Per germline, CDR1 MNHNS and CDR2 SASEGT. Trimming took 2 bases from V and 0 from J, leaving 14 bases between them. This CDR3 comprises 17 residues.

This sequence joins TRBV7-3 and TRBJ2-2, with 7 positions matching TRBD2. Looked up from germline, CDR1 is SGHTA and CDR2 is FQGTGA. This CDR3 has 14 residues. With V trimmed by 8 bases and J by 2 bases, 5 bases remained unmatched. In nucleotides, the CDR3 is TGTGCCAGCCAAAGCGGGGACAACACCGGGGAGCTGTTTTTT. It is translated as CASQSGDNTGELFF.

The rearrangement uses TRBV4-1 and TRBJ1-2; D is uncertain. The CDR3 spans 15 residues. V was cut by 3 bases and J by 8 bases, with 19 bases left in between. The germline V gene encodes CDR1 MGHRA and CDR2 YSYEKL. CDR3 sequence reads: CASSHIGRTNEGYTF. Here the CDR3 DNA reads TGCGCCAGCAGCCATATCGGACGGACTAATGAAGGCTACACCTTC.